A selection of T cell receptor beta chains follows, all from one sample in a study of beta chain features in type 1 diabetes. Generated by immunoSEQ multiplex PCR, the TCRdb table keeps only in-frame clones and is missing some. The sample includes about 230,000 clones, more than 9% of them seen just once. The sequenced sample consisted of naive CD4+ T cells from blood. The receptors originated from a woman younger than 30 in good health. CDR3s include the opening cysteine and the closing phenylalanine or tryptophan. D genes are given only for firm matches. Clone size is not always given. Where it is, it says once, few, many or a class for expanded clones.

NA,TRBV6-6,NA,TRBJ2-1,TGTGCCAGCAGTGAGTGGCAGGGAAGTCAGTTCTTC,CASSEWQGSQFF
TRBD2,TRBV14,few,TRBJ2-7,TGTGCCAGCAGAAATAGCGGGAGCGGGTACGAGCAGTACTTC,CASRNSGSGYEQYF
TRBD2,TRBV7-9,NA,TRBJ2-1,TGTGCCAGCAGCGAGGGACTAGGGGGGAATGAGCAGTTCTTC,CASSEGLGGNEQFF
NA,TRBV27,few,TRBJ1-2,TGTGCCAGCAGTTCCCTTGAGGTATCGAGATTGGGCTACACCTTC,CASSSLEVSRLGYTF
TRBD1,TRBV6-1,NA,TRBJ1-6,TGTGCCAGCAGTGAAGAAGCCAAGACAGGGTTTCGGTCACCCCTCCACTTT,CASSEEAKTGFRSPLHF
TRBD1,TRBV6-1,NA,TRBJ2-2,TGTGCCAGCAAGGGGACAGCGAACACCGGGGAGCTGTTTTTT,CASKGTANTGELFF
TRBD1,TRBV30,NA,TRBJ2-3,TGTGCCTGGTACCCGGGACAGCGCACAGATACGCAGTATTTT,CAWYPGQRTDTQYF
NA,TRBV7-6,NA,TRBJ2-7,TGTGCCAGCAGCTTAGAACAGGGTCTTGTGTACGAGCAGTACTTC,CASSLEQGLVYEQYF
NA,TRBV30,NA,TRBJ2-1,TGTGCCTGGAACCGGGAGAATGAGCAGTTCTTC,CAWNRENEQFF
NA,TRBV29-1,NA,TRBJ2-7,TGCAGCGTTGCTCCCTTAGCGGTGATCGGAGATGCCCCCTACGAGCAGTACTTC,CSVAPLAVIGDAPYEQYF
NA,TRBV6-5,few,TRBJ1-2,TGTGCCAGCAGTTACGGAGGGGAACCCTATGGCTACACCTTC,CASSYGGEPYGYTF
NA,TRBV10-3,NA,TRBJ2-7,TGTGCCATCAGTGCCGGGAACGAGCAGTACTTC,CAISAGNEQYF
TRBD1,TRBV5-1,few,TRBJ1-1,TGCGCCAGCAGCCAACCGGGACAGGGACCCAACACTGAAGCTTTCTTT,CASSQPGQGPNTEAFF
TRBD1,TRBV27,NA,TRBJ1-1,TGTGCCAGCAGTTTACGGGACAGGGGTCCCGGTCGTGTAGCTTTCTTT,CASSLRDRGPGRVAFF
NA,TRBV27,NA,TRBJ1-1,TGTGCCAGCAGTGGAGGACAGCGTCTCATGAACACTGAAGCTTTCTTT,CASSGGQRLMNTEAFF